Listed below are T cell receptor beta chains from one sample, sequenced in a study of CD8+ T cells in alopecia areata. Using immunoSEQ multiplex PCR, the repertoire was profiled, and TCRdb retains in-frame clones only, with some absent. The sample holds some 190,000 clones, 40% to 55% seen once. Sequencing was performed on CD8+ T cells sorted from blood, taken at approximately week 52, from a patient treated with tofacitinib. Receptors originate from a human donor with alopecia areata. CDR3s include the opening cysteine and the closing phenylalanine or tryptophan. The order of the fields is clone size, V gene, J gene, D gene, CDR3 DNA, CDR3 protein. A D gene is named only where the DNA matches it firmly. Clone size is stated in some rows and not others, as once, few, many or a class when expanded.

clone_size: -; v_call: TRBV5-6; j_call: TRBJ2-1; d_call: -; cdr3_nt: TGTGCCAGCAGCTTGGTAGGAACGACGCAGTTCTTC; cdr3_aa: CASSLVGTTQFF
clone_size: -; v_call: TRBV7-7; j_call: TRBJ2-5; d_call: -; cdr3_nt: TGTGCTAGCAGCCCAACTAGAGCCGAGACCCAGTACTTC; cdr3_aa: CASSPTRAETQYF
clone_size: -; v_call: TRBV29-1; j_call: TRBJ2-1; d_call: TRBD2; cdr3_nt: TGCAGCGTCGGACTAGCGGGGGGGCAGAATGAGCAGTTCTTC; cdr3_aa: CSVGLAGGQNEQFF
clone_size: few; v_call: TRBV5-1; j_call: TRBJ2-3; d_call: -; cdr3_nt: TGCGCCAGCAGCTTGGAAGGGGATCAGACGCAGTATTTT; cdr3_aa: CASSLEGDQTQYF
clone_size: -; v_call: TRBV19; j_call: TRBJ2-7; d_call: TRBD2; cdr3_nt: TGTGCCAGTAGTATAGGTCGGGGGGGAAACGAGCAGTACTTC; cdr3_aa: CASSIGRGGNEQYF
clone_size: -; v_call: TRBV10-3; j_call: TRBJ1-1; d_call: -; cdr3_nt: TGTGCCATCAGTGTCCACAGGGAGAACACTGAAGCTTTCTTT; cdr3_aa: CAISVHRENTEAFF
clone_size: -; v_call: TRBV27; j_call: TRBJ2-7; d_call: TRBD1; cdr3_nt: TGTGCCAGCGGGTACCGGGACAGGGTCCACGAGCAGTACTTC; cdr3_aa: CASGYRDRVHEQYF
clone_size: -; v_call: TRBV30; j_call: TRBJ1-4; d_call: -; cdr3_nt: TGTGCCTGGAGGTTCAATGAAAAACTGTTTTTT; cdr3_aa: CAWRFNEKLFF
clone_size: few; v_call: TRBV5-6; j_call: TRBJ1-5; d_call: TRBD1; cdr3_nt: TGTGCCAGCAGCTTGGCGTTACAGGGGCCGAATCAGCCCCAGCATTTT; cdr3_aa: CASSLALQGPNQPQHF
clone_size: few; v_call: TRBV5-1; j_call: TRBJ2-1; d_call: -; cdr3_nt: TGCGCCAGCAGCTTGAGCGGGTTCTCCTACAATGAGCAGTTCTTC; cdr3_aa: CASSLSGFSYNEQFF
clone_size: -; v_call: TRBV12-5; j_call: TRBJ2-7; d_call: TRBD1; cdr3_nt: TGTGCTAGTGGGCCGGGACAGGGGATCGAGGAGCAGTACTTC; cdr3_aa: CASGPGQGIEEQYF
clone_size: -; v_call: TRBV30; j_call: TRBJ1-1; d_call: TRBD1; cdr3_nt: TGTGCCTGGGGACAGGGTACGAACACTGAAGCTTTCTTT; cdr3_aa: CAWGQGTNTEAFF
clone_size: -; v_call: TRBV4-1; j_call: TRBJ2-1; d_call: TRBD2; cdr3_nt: TGCGCCAGCAGCCAAATGGGGACTAGCGGAAGATACAATGAGCAGTTCTTC; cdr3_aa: CASSQMGTSGRYNEQFF
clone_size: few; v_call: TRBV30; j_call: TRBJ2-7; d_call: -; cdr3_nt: TGTGCCTGGAGTCCTAGTTACGAGCAGTACTTC; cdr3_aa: CAWSPSYEQYF
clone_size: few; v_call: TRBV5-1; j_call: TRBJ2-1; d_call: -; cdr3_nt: TGCGCCAGCAGCCCAACTAGCTACAATGAGCAGTTCTTC; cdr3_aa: CASSPTSYNEQFF
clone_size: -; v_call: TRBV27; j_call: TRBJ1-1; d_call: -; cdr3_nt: TGTGCCAGCAGTTTATATCAGGGGCGCAACACTGAAGCTTTCTTT; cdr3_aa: CASSLYQGRNTEAFF
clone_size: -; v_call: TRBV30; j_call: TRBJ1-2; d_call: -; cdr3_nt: TGTGCCTGGTGGGACGGAGGCTATGGCTACACCTTC; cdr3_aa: CAWWDGGYGYTF
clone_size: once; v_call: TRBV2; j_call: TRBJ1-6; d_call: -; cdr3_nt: TGTGCCAGCAACCCCCGGCCGGGAGGGGGATATAATTCACCCCTCCACTTT; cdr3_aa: CASNPRPGGGYNSPLHF
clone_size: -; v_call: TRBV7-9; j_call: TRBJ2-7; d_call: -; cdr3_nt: TGTGCCAGCAGCATGGACATCTCCTACGAGCAGTACTTC; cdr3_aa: CASSMDISYEQYF
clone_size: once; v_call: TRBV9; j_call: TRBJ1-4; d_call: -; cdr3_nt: TGTGCCAGCAGCGCCGACGGACGAAATGAAAAACTGTTTTTT; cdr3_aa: CASSADGRNEKLFF
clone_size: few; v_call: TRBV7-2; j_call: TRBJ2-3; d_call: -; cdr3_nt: TGTGCCAGCAGCTTAGGCGTGGGGAACTCAGATACGCAGTATTTT; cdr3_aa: CASSLGVGNSDTQYF
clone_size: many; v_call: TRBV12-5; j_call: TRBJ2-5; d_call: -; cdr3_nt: TGTGCTAGTGGTTTGCTTAATGACAGGACGCCCCGGGGAGAGACCCAGTACTTC; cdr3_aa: CASGLLNDRTPRGETQYF
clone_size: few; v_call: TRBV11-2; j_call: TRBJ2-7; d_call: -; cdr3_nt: TGTGCCAGCAGCTTCCCAGCCATCTTC; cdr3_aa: CASSFPAIF
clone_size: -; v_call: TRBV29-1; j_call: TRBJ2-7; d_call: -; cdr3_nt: TGCAGCTGTGGAGGGGTTTATCCGAACTACGAGCAGTACTTC; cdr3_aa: CSCGGVYPNYEQYF
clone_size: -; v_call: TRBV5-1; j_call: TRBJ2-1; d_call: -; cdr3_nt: TGCGCCAGCAGCTTCCCGGGGGGCCCGGTCAATGAGCAGTTCTTC; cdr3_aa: CASSFPGGPVNEQFF
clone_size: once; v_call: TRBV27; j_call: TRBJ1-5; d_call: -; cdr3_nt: TGTGCCAGCAGTCCACGGGTGGATCAGCCCCAGCATTTT; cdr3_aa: CASSPRVDQPQHF
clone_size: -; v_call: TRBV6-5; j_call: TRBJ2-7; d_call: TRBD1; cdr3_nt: TGTGCCAGCAGTTACTCGGTGGGGACAGGGTTTTACGAGCAGTACTTC; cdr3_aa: CASSYSVGTGFYEQYF
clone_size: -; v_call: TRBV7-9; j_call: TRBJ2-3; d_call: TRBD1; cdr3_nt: TGTGCCAGCAGCTCCCGGTTAGGACAGGGGATTTCTGATTTGGATACGCAGTATTTT; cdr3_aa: CASSSRLGQGISDLDTQYF
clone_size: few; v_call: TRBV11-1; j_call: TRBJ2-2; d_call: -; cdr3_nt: TGTGCCAGCAGCCCGACGGACAGCCCTAACACCGGGGAGCTGTTTTTT; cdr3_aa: CASSPTDSPNTGELFF
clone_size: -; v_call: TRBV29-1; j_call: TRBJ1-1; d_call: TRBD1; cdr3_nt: TGCAGCGTTGAAGGCATGAGGGTAGTCCAGACAGGGAACCTCGGCACTGAAGCTTTCTTT; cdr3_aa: CSVEGMRVVQTGNLGTEAFF
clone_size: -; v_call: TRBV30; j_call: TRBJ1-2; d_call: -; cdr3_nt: TGTGCCTGGTGGGGACCGACCATTAACTATGGCTACACCTTC; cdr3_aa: CAWWGPTINYGYTF
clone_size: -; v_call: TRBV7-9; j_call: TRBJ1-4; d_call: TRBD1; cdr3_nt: TGTGCCAGCAGCTATGGGGACAGGGTGTTGGAAAAACTGTTTTTT; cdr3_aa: CASSYGDRVLEKLFF
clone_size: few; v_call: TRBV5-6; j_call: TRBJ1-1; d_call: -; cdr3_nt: TGTGCCAGCAGCTTTAAGCAAGACACTGAAGCTTTCTTT; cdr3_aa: CASSFKQDTEAFF
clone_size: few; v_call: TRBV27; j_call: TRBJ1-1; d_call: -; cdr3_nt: TGTGCCAGCAGTTTACTTGGGATTGGTGAAGCTTTCTTT; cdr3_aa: CASSLLGIGEAFF
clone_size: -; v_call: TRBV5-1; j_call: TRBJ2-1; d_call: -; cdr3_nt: TGCGCCAGCAGCTTGGAGCGCCAGGGGAGATACAATGAGCAGTTCTTC; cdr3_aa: CASSLERQGRYNEQFF
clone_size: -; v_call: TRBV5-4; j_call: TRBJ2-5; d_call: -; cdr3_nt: TGTGCCAGCAGCTTGGTCGACAGAGACCAAGAGACCCAGTACTTC; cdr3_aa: CASSLVDRDQETQYF
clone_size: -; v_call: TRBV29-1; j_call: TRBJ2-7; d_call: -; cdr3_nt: TGCAGCGTTGAAGATCTGGGATCCTACGAGCAGTACTTC; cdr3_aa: CSVEDLGSYEQYF
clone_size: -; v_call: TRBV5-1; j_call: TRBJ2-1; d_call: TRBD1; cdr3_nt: TGCGCCAGCAGCTACGCGACAGGGATAAATGAGCAGTTCTTC; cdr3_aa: CASSYATGINEQFF
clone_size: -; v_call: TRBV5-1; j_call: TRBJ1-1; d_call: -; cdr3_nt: TGCGCCAGCACCATCGGAGGGCTGAACACTGAAGCTTTCTTT; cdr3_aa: CASTIGGLNTEAFF
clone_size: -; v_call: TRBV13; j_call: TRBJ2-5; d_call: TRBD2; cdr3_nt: TGTGCCAGCAGCCATGGCGGGACTAGGGAGACGTACTTC; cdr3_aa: CASSHGGTRETYF
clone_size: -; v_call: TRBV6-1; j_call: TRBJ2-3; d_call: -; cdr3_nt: TGTGCCAGCAGTCCGGGGGTGGGTCCGGGAGATACGCAGTATTTT; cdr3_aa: CASSPGVGPGDTQYF
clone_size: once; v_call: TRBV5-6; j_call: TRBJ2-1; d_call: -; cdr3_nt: TGTGCCAGCAGCTTATGGCCCCTAGAAGGGGGTGAGCAGTTCTTC; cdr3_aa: CASSLWPLEGGEQFF
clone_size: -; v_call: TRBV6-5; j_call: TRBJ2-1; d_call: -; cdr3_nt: TGTGCCAGCAGTTACTCGGGGGAAGATGAGCAGTTCTTC; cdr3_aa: CASSYSGEDEQFF
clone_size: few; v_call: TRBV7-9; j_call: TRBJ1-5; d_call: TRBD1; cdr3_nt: TGTGCCAGCAGCCCGGGACAGGGGTTGGGACAGCCCCAGCATTTT; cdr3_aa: CASSPGQGLGQPQHF
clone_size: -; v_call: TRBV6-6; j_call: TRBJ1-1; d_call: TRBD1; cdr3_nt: TGTGCCAGCAGTTACGGGACAGTGGAAGCTTTCTTT; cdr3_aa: CASSYGTVEAFF
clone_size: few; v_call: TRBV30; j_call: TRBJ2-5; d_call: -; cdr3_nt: TGTGCCTGGAGTGTAGAGGACATCCCGGACTTC; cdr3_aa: CAWSVEDIPDF
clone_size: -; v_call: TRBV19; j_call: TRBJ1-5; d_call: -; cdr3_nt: TGTGCCAGTAACGCGCGGGAAATCAGGGATCAGCCCCAGCATTTT; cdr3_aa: CASNAREIRDQPQHF
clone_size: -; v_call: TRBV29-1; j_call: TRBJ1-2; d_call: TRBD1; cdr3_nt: TGCAACGTCCCAGGGGGCGTCTATGGCTACACCTTC; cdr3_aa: CNVPGGVYGYTF
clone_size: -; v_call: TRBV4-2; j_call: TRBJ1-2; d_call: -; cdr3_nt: TGTGCCAGCAGCAAAGCGGGGGGCCTGGACTATGGCTACACCTTC; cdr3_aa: CASSKAGGLDYGYTF
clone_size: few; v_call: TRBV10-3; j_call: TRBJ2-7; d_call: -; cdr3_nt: TGTGCCATCAGTGAGTCTCCAAAAGCCTACGAGCAGTACTTC; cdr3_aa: CAISESPKAYEQYF
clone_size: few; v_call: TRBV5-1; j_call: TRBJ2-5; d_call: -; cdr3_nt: TGCGCCAGCAGGGCCGGGACTACCCGGGGGGCAGAGACCCAGTACTTC; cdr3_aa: CASRAGTTRGAETQYF
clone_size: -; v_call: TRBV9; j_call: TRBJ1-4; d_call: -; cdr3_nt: TGTGCCAGCAGCACCTTTGAGGCTGAAAAACTGTTTTTT; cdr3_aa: CASSTFEAEKLFF
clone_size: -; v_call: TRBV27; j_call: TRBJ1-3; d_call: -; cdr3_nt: TGTGCCAGCAGCCGCGGACAGAATCTTGGAAACACCATATATTTT; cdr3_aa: CASSRGQNLGNTIYF
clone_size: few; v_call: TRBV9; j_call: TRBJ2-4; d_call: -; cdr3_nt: TGTGCCAGCAGCGTGGGTTTAAGTGCCAAAAACATTCAGTACTTC; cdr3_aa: CASSVGLSAKNIQYF
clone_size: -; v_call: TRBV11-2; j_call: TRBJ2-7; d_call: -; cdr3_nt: TGTGCCAGCAGCTTATTACAGACCTACGAGCAGTACTTC; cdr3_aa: CASSLLQTYEQYF
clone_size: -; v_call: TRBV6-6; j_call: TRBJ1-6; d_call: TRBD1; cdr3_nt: TGTGCCATCGAACAGGGGGGAAATTCACCCCTCCACTTT; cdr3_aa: CAIEQGGNSPLHF
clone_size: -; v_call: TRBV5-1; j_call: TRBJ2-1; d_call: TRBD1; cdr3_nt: TGCGCCAGCAGCCCCCGGACAGGGAACGATGAGCAGTTCTTC; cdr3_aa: CASSPRTGNDEQFF
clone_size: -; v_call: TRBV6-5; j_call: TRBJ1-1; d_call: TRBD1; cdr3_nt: TGTGCCAGCAGTTTGGAGCAGGGGGCCTTGAACACTGAAGCTTTCTTT; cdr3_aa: CASSLEQGALNTEAFF
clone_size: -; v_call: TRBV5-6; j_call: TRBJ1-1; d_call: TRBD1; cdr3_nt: TGTGCCAGCAGCTGGGACAGGGCCCCTGAAGCTTTCTTT; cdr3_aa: CASSWDRAPEAFF
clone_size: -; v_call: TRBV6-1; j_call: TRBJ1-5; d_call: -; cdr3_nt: TGTGCCAGCAGTCAAATTGGGGGTTTCGAGCCCCAGCATTTT; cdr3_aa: CASSQIGGFEPQHF